The 18 T cell receptor beta chains below all came from one sample that was sequenced in a study of cytomegalovirus exposure and HLA in healthy donors. The PCR was carried out with 60 Vbeta primers and 13 Jbeta primers. Profiling relied on immunoSEQ multiplex PCR, and the TCRdb table lists in-frame clones only, not all of them. The sample has some 120,000 clones, 75% to 85% seen once. The specimen sequenced was PBMCs. The receptors were gathered from a man aged 25 to 40 in good health and CMV-seronegative.

This clone has only a few counts. This chain connects TRBV4-1 to TRBJ2-1, with 14 nucleotides matching TRBD2. The CDR3 is made up of 18 amino acids. Germline-derived CDR1 and CDR2 are MGHRA and YSYEKL. J gave up 5 bases and V 3 bases, and 9 bases lay outside the gene matches. The DNA of the CDR3 is TGCGCCAGCAGCCACCGGACCGGGACTAGCGGGAGCGACAATGAGCAGTTCTTC. As protein: CASSHRTGTSGSDNEQFF.

The V gene is TRBV7-2, the J gene TRBJ2-5; a possible D gene is TRBD2 (5 bases). Trimming shortened V by 5 bases and J by 5 bases, and 12 bases separated the two germline ends. The CDR3 extends over 13 amino acids. CDR1 is SGHTA and CDR2 is FQGNSA in the germline V gene. The CDR3 spells CASSPSGWETQYF. The CDR3 bases are TGTGCCAGCAGCCCGAGCGGCTGGGAGACCCAGTACTTC.

V and J are TRBV5-4 and TRBJ1-1, with D maybe TRBD1 (5 bases). Germline loops: CDR1 SGHNT, CDR2 YYREEE (reference sequence). The CDR3 loop spans 13 amino acids. The V end lost 0 bases, the J end lost 4 bases, and 7 bases lay between the germline ends. The CDR3 nucleotides are TGTGCCAGCAGCTTGGAGGGGTTCACTGAAGCTTTCTTT. Its protein product is CASSLEGFTEAFF.

The CDR3 region is CASRPGAGEQYF. CDR3 nucleotide sequence: TGTGCCAGCAGGCCAGGGGCTGGGGAGCAGTACTTC. V gene TRBV5-4 combines with J gene TRBJ2-7; the D gene is possibly TRBD1 (6 bases). The ends were cut back, 5 bases at V and 7 bases at J, with 13 bases in the middle. Germline V gene lookup returns CDR1 SGHNT and CDR2 YYREEE (reference sequence). The CDR3 is made up of 12 amino acids.

This clone was seen a single time. The chain employs TRBV28 and TRBJ1-2, with 7 positions matching TRBD1. The CDR3 spans 13 residues. The V and J ends lost 5 bases and 6 bases, in that order; junction bases with no gene match: 6. Germline CDR1 and CDR2: MDHEN and SYDVKM. CDR3 sequence reads: CASSNRGYNGYTF. The DNA for the CDR3 is TGTGCCAGCAGTAACAGGGGATATAATGGCTACACCTTC.

V usage is TRBV12-5 and J usage is TRBJ2-5; 12 bases map to TRBD2. Trimming at V came to 9 bases and at J to 4 bases, leaving 9 bases not matched to a gene. The CDR3 totals 15 residues. CDR1 is LGHNT, CDR2 FRNRAP, per germline. CDR3 in DNA: TGTGCTAGCTCTTCTAGCGGGAGGGCCACAGAGACCCAGTACTTC. This sequence encodes CASSSSGRATETQYF.

This chain joins TRBV19 and TRBJ2-2, with D tentatively TRBD1 (6 bases). CDR3 size: 14 residues. Germline V lookup: CDR1 LNHDA, CDR2 SQIVND (reference sequence). The V end lost 5 bases, the J end lost 7 bases, and 14 bases lay between the germline ends. The CDR3 region has the DNA TGTGCCAGTAGTTACAGGGTTTATGGCGGGGAGCTGTTTTTT. Translating gives CASSYRVYGGELFF.

This chain uses TRBV4-2 with TRBJ2-5; a possible D gene is TRBD1 (5 bases). Germline CDR1 LGHNA, CDR2 YNFKEQ. This CDR3 is 14 amino acids long. Deletions cut 1 base from V and 2 bases from J, with 8 bases between. CDR3 sequence reads: CASSQGQSQETQYF. CDR3 DNA: TGTGCCAGCAGCCAAGGACAGAGTCAAGAGACCCAGTACTTC.

The chain is built from TRBV18 and TRBJ1-1; 8 bases map to TRBD1. The V and J ends lost 2 bases and 1 base, in that order; junction bases with no gene match: 3. Germline loops: CDR1 KGHSH, CDR2 LQKENI. The CDR3 loop spans 15 amino acids. In nucleotides, the CDR3 is TGTGCCAGCTCACCAAGAGGGACAGGGAACACTGAAGCTTTCTTT. Its translation: CASSPRGTGNTEAFF.

Written as DNA, the CDR3 is TGTGCCAGCAGCCAAGACTGGGCAACCGATGAGCAGTTCTTC. Its translation: CASSQDWATDEQFF. The chain links TRBV14 to TRBJ2-1; D is unresolved. V lost 0 bases to trimming and J lost 8 bases, with 11 bases between them. This CDR3 contains 14 residues. Germline loops: CDR1 SGHDN, CDR2 FVKESK.

Concerning this clone itself: The junction departs from the called germline gene at one end, perhaps through a read error. The chain couples TRBV5-1 to TRBJ1-5; 7 bases are a match to TRBD1. Germline CDR1 reads SGHRS; CDR2 reads YFSETQ. The CDR3 has 14 residues. The CDR3 region is CASSFEGGRQPQNF. Written as DNA, the CDR3 is TGCGCCAGCAGCTTCGAAGGGGGCAGACAGCCCCAGAATTTT.

The chain employs TRBV9 and TRBJ2-1, with D uncertain. CDR3 length: 15 residues. V lost 0 bases to trimming and J lost 2 bases, with 9 bases between them. In germline, CDR1 is SGDLS, CDR2 YYNGEE. The CDR3 bases are TGTGCCAGCAGCGTAGAGAGGTGGGCCTACAATGAGCAGTTCTTC. This translates into CASSVERWAYNEQFF. Looking up the rest from reference TRBV9 and TRBJ2-1 gives the full variable domain: DSGVTQTPKHLITATGQRVTLRCSPRSGDLSVYWYQQSLDQGLQFLIQYYNGEERAKGNILERFSAQQFPDLHSELNLSSLELGDSALYFCASSVERWAYNEQFFGPGTRLTVL.

The rearrangement joins TRBV29-1 to TRBJ2-2; the D gene is possibly TRBD2 (5 bases). The V end lost 5 bases, the J end lost 5 bases, and 12 bases lay between the germline ends. Per the germline V gene, CDR1 is SQVTM and CDR2 is ANQGSEA. This CDR3 comprises 13 residues. The CDR3 region has the DNA TGCAGCGTTAACAGAGCGGATACCGGGGAGCTGTTTTTT. Its protein product is CSVNRADTGELFF.

The chain is built from TRBV2 and TRBJ2-7; 7 positions match TRBD1. The CDR3 sequence is 15 residues long. V shed 6 bases, J shed 2 bases, and the junction held 10 bases outside the gene matches. Germline V gene lookup returns CDR1 SNHLY and CDR2 FYNNEI. As DNA, the CDR3 is TGTGCCAGCAGCGAACCGGGACAGCGAACCTACGAGCAGTACTTC. Protein: CASSEPGQRTYEQYF.

This clone was counted between two and nine times. The gene calls are TRBV29-1 and TRBJ2-3; possibly TRBD2 for D (6 bases). Per germline, CDR1 SQVTM and CDR2 ANQGSEA. The CDR3 spans 13 residues. Trimming shortened V by 6 bases and J by 0 bases, and 10 bases separated the two germline ends. DNA of the CDR3: TGCAGCGTGGACGGGACTAGCACAGATACGCAGTATTTT. This gives the protein CSVDGTSTDTQYF.

There are a few counts of this clone. The chain joins TRBV27 to TRBJ1-1; D remains ambiguous. There are 14 residues in the CDR3. Trimming removed 8 bases at V and 3 bases at J, with 16 bases between. CDR1 and CDR2 (germline): MNHEY, SMNVEV (reference sequence). CDR3 sequence (DNA): TGTGCCAGCTACGGGAGTCGTCGGTACACTGAAGCTTTCTTT. This sequence encodes CASYGSRRYTEAFF.

The table lists this clone with a count of one. The chain employs TRBV7-2 and TRBJ2-4; D is unclear. Germline V gene data show CDR1 as SGHTA and CDR2 as FQGNSA. The V end was cut by 0 bases, the J end by 3 bases, with 12 bases between. The CDR3 loop spans 16 amino acids. The CDR3 reads CASSLAVRGVKNIQYF. The CDR3 coding sequence is TGTGCCAGCAGCTTAGCCGTGAGAGGAGTCAAAAACATTCAGTACTTC.

This clone appeared a single time. The chain links TRBV28 to TRBJ1-2; D is perhaps TRBD1 (5 bases). The V and J ends lost 7 bases and 8 bases respectively, with 17 bases between them. The CDR3 consists of 13 residues. Germline V gene sequence: CDR1 MDHEN, CDR2 SYDVKM. Here the CDR3 reads CASNTGDWEGYTF. The CDR3, as DNA: TGTGCCAGCAACACGGGGGACTGGGAAGGCTACACCTTC.